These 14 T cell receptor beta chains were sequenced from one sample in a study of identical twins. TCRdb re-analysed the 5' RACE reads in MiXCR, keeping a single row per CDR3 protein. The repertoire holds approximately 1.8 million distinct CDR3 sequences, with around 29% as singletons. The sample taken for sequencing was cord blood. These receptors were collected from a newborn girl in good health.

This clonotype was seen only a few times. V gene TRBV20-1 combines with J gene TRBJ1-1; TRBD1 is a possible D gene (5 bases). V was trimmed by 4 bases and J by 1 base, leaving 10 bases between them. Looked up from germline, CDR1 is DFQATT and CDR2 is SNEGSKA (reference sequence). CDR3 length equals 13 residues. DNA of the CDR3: TGCAGTGCTACGGGACTCCCGAACACTGAAGCTTTCTTT. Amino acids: CSATGLPNTEAFF.

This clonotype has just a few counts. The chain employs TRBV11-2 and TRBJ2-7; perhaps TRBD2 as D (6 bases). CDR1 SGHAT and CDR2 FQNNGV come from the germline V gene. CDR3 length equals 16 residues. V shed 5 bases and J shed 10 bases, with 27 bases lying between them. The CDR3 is CASSRGSLREMEAQYF. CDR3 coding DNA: TGTGCCAGCAGCAGGGGCTCTCTGCGGGAAATGGAGGCCCAGTACTTC.

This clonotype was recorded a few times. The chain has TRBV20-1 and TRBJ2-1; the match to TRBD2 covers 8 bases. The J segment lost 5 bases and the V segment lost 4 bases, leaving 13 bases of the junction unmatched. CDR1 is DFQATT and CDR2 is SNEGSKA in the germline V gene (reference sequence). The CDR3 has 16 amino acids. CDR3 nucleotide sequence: TGCAGTGCTAAGGCCCCAAGAAGCGGGAGTAACAATGAGCAGTTCTTC. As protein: CSAKAPRSGSNNEQFF.

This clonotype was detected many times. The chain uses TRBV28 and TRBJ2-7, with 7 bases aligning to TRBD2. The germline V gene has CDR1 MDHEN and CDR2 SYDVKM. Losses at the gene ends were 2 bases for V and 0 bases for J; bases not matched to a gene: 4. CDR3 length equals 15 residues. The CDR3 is CASSLGLGRSYEQYF. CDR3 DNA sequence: TGTGCCAGCAGTTTAGGACTAGGACGCTCCTACGAGCAGTACTTC.

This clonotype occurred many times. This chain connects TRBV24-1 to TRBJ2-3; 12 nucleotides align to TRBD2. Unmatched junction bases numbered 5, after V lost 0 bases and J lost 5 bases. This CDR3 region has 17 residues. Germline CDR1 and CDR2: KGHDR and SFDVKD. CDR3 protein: CATSDLASGREEDTQYF. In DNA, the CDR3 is TGTGCCACCAGTGATTTGGCTAGCGGGAGGGAGGAAGATACGCAGTATTTT.

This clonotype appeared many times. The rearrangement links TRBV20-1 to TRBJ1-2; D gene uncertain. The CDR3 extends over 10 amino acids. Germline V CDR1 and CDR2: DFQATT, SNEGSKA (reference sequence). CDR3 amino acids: CSAELYGYTF. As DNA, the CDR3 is TGCAGCGCCGAGCTCTATGGCTACACCTTC.

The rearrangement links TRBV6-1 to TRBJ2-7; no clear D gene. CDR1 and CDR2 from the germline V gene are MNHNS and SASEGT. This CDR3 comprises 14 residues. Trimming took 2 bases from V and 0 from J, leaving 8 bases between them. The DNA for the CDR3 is TGTGCCAGCAGTGAACAACGGGTCTCCTACGAGCAGTACTTC. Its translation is CASSEQRVSYEQYF.

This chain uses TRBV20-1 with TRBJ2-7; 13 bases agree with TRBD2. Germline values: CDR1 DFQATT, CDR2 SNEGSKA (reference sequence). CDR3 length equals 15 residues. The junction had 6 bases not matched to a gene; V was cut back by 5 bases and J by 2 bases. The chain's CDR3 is CSAPGLAGATYEQYF. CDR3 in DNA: TGCAGTGCTCCTGGACTAGCGGGGGCAACCTACGAGCAGTACTTC.

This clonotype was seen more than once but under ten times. CDR3 nucleotide sequence: TGCGCCAGCAGCAAACTCGACAGGCCGAGCTCTGGAAACACCATATATTTT. Translated, it gives CASSKLDRPSSGNTIYF. The chain joins TRBV4-1 to TRBJ1-3, with D tentatively TRBD1 (6 bases). With 5 bases removed from V and 0 bases from J, the gap between germline ends came to 17 bases. The CDR3 is made up of 17 amino acids. Germline-derived CDR1 and CDR2 are MGHRA and YSYEKL.

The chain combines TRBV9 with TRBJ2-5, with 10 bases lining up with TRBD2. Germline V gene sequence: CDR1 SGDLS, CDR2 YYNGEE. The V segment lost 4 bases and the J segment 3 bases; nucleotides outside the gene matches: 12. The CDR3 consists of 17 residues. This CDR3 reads CASSPMAGLAAEETQYF. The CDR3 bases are TGTGCCAGCAGCCCAATGGCAGGACTAGCGGCGGAAGAGACCCAGTACTTC.

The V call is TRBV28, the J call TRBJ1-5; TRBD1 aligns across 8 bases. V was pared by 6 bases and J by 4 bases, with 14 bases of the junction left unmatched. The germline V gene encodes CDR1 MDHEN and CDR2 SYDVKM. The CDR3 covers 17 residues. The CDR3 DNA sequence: TGTGCCAGCAGCTTCCCCTGGACAGGGATTAGAAATCAGCCCCAGCATTTT. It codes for CASSFPWTGIRNQPQHF.

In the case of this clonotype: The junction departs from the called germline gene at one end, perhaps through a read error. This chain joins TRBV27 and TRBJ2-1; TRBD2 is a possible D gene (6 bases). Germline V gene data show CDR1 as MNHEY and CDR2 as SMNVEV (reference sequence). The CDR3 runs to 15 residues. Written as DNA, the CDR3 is TGTGCCAGCAGTCTGCAGCCGGGACTCTCGAATGAGCATTTCTTC. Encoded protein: CASSLQPGLSNEHFF.

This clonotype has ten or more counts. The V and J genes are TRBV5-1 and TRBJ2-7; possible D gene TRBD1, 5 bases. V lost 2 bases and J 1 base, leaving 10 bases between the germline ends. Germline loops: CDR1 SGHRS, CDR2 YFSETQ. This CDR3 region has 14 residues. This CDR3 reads CASSLQVASYEQYF. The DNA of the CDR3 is TGCGCCAGCAGCTTACAGGTTGCGTCCTACGAGCAGTACTTC.

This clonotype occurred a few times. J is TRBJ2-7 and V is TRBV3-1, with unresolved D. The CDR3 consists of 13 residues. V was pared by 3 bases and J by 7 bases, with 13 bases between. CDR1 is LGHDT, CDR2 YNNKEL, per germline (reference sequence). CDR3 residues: CASSQPPGDEQYF. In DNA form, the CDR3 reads TGTGCCAGCAGCCAGCCCCCGGGCGATGAGCAGTACTTC.